The clone carrying this T cell receptor beta chain has only one observation. This entry is derived from a study of T cell changes during pregnancy in multiple sclerosis. Generated by immunoSEQ multiplex PCR, the TCRdb table keeps only in-frame clones and is missing some. The sample holds approximately 70,000 clones, about 89% seen once. The trim removed 0 bases at V and 1 base at J, leaving 4 bases unmatched. Looked up from germline, CDR1 is SGDLS and CDR2 is YYNGEE. The CDR3 is 15 residues long. The rearrangement uses TRBV9 and TRBJ2-7, with TRBD2 matching 7 bases. Source: CD4+ T cells from peripheral blood mononuclear cells, taken before pregnancy. The source of this sequence is a female donor with multiple sclerosis, enrolled in a pregnancy study. In DNA form, the CDR3 reads TGTGCCAGCAGCGTAGGGGTCGGGGGGTCCTACGAGCAGTACTTC. Translated, it gives CASSVGVGGSYEQYF.